The rows below give T cell receptor beta chains drawn from one sample of a study of OX40 agonist ivuxolimab in advanced cancers. Assay: immunoSEQ multiplex PCR; the TCRdb copy retains only in-frame clones and omits some. In the table there are tens of thousands of clones, more than 85% of which are singletons. The sample in question was CD4+ or CD8+ T cells sorted from blood, obtained in a trial of the OX40 agonist ivuxolimab. The receptors derive from an adult with an advanced solid tumor such as melanoma, head and neck, liver or kidney cancer. Each CDR3 is given with its conserved first and last residue. The D gene is left open where the match is weak. Clone size, where shown, is once, few, many, or a class for clones that have expanded.

>.|TRBV6-5|TRBJ1-2|.
TGTGCCAGCAGCCCCCCGGGGGTGTTGAGCTATGGCTACACCTTC
CASSPPGVLSYGYTF
>.|TRBV9|TRBJ2-1|.
TGTGCCAGCAGCGTCCTAACAGGTAACTCCTACAATGAGCAGTTCTTC
CASSVLTGNSYNEQFF
>.|TRBV4-1|TRBJ2-1|.
TGCGCCAGCAGCCAAGATCCGGAAGAAGGGCAGTTCTTC
CASSQDPEEGQFF
>.|TRBV4-1|TRBJ2-7|.
TGCGCCAGCAGCCGGCTCCGGGACGGTGCCTACGAGCAGTACTTC
CASSRLRDGAYEQYF
>.|TRBV11-2|TRBJ1-6|.
TGTGCCAGCAGCTTAGAAATCGCGGAAGCCCTCCACTTT
CASSLEIAEALHF
>.|TRBV6-4|TRBJ2-3|.
TGTGCCAGCAGTGACTCGGACACAGATACGCAGTATTTT
CASSDSDTDTQYF
>.|TRBV27|TRBJ2-5|.
TGTGCCAGCAGTTTACTGGGGCAAGAGACCCAGTACTTC
CASSLLGQETQYF
>.|TRBV6-5|TRBJ1-6|.
TGTGCCAGCAACCACGACAGAGGATCGAAAACACCCCTCCACTTT
CASNHDRGSKTPLHF
>TRBD1|TRBV4-3|TRBJ1-1|.
TGCGCCAGCAGCCAAGATCTTTGGACAGGGACCACTGAAGCTTTCTTT
CASSQDLWTGTTEAFF
>TRBD1|TRBV12-5|TRBJ1-4|.
TGTGCTAGTGGTTTGAGGGACAGGGGATCTAATGAAAAACTGTTTTTT
CASGLRDRGSNEKLFF
>TRBD1|TRBV15|TRBJ2-5|.
TGTGCCACCAGCGACCCACGAGGGGGCGAGAGGTACCAAGAGACCCAGTACTTC
CATSDPRGGERYQETQYF
>.|TRBV27|TRBJ2-1|.
TGTGCCAGCAGTTTAACGGGGAGTGAGCAGTTCTTC
CASSLTGSEQFF
>.|TRBV7-6|TRBJ1-3|.
TGTGCCAGCAGCCCAGGGTCTGGAAACACCATATATTTT
CASSPGSGNTIYF
>TRBD1|TRBV11-2|TRBJ1-5|.
TGTGCCAGCAGCCTGGGGACAGGATATAGCAATCAGCCCCAGCATTTT
CASSLGTGYSNQPQHF
>.|TRBV4-1|TRBJ1-2|.
TGCGCCAGCAGCCACTGGCTGGGGGATGGCTACACCTTC
CASSHWLGDGYTF
>.|TRBV19|TRBJ2-2|.
TGTGCCAGTAGTATAGCCTCGGCAGGGGTAGCCGGGGAGCTGTTTTTT
CASSIASAGVAGELFF
>TRBD1|TRBV4-1|TRBJ2-2|few
TGCGCCAGCAGCCAAAACACAGGGGGCCGGTCCGGGGAGCTGTTTTTT
CASSQNTGGRSGELFF
>TRBD2|TRBV27|TRBJ2-3|.
TGTGCCAGCAGCCTAGCGGGCCTCACAGATACGCAGTATTTT
CASSLAGLTDTQYF
>.|TRBV9|TRBJ1-1|.
TGTGCCAGCAGCGTCAATACAGGGAACACTGAAGCTTTCTTT
CASSVNTGNTEAFF
>.|TRBV19|TRBJ2-7|.
TGTGCCAGTAGTGTCAAGGGGGGCCCACGTTCCTACGAGCAGTACTTC
CASSVKGGPRSYEQYF
>.|TRBV10-3|TRBJ2-7|.
TGTGCCATCAGCGGGGGCGGAGACTACGAGCAGTACTTC
CAISGGGDYEQYF
>.|TRBV19|TRBJ1-1|.
TGTGCCAGTAGTAAGGGGCTCGGGGGGACTGAAGCTTTCTTT
CASSKGLGGTEAFF
>TRBD2|TRBV7-2|TRBJ2-5|.
TGTGCCAGCAGTTTCCCGGGGGGGGAGACCCAGTACTTC
CASSFPGGETQYF
>.|TRBV5-1|TRBJ2-7|.
TGCGCCAGCAGCCCTGGTAGCAGGGTGGGATCCTACGAGCAGTACTTC
CASSPGSRVGSYEQYF
>TRBD1|TRBV10-2|TRBJ1-2|medium-sized
TGCGCCAGCAGTGAGTGGACAGGGGAGCACCATGGCTACACCTTC
CASSEWTGEHHGYTF
>.|TRBV27|TRBJ2-3|.
TGTGCCAGCAGTTTAAGCAGCTTCACAGATACGCAGTATTTT
CASSLSSFTDTQYF
>.|TRBV25-1|TRBJ1-2|.
TGTGCCACGCGGGGGGTGAGTGGCTATGGCTACACCTTC
CATRGVSGYGYTF
>.|TRBV7-6|TRBJ1-2|.
TGTGCCAGCAGCCCCCCCGGGAGGGGCGAAAGGGGCTACACCTTC
CASSPPGRGERGYTF
>TRBD1|TRBV4-1|TRBJ1-5|.
TGCGCCAGCAGCCAGGGACAGGGGCCTCAGCCCCAGCATTTT
CASSQGQGPQPQHF
>.|TRBV7-9|TRBJ2-5|.
TGTGCCAGCAGCTTAGCGGGGGGCCAGGAGACCCAGTACTTC
CASSLAGGQETQYF
>.|TRBV4-1|TRBJ2-7|.
TGCGCCAGCAGCCAGATGGACAGCTCCTACGAGCAGTACTTC
CASSQMDSSYEQYF
>TRBD1|TRBV15|TRBJ1-2|.
TGTGCCACCACCGACAGGGGCCGAGTGAACTATGGCTACACCTTC
CATTDRGRVNYGYTF
>.|TRBV4-1|TRBJ2-1|.
TGCGCCAGCAGCCAAGACTGGCTTCCGATGGGGGAGCAGTTCTTC
CASSQDWLPMGEQFF
>.|TRBV4-1|TRBJ2-7|.
TGCGCCAGCAGCCCCTGGACATCCTACGAGCAGTACTTC
CASSPWTSYEQYF
>TRBD2|TRBV5-1|TRBJ2-5|.
TGCGCCAGCAGCTTGGGGCTAGCGGGGGATTCGGGATTAGAGACCCAGTACTTC
CASSLGLAGDSGLETQYF
>.|TRBV6-5|TRBJ1-5|.
TGTGCCAGCAGCCCAAGCGTGTCGGGGCCAGAGCCCCAGCATTTT
CASSPSVSGPEPQHF
>.|TRBV19|TRBJ1-1|.
TGTGCCAGTAGTATAGTCTGGGGGGACTACACTGAAGCTTTCTTT
CASSIVWGDYTEAFF
>TRBD1|TRBV30|TRBJ2-7|.
TGTGCCTGGGCCCCCGGGACAGGGATCCACGAGCAGTACTTC
CAWAPGTGIHEQYF
>.|TRBV14|TRBJ1-1|.
TGTGCCAGCAGCCAGCCCCTAGGGGGGGCAGCTGAAGCTTTCTTT
CASSQPLGGAAEAFF
>.|TRBV4-2|TRBJ2-7|.
TGTGCCAGCAGCCAAGGGACAGTTTCTTCCTACGAGCAGTACTTC
CASSQGTVSSYEQYF
>.|TRBV6-5|TRBJ2-1|once
TGTGCCAGCAGTTACGACGGGGGCGGGGAAAATGAGCAGTTCTTC
CASSYDGGGENEQFF
>.|TRBV18|TRBJ1-4|.
TGTGCCAGCTCACCATTCACAGACCCTAATGAAAAACTGTTTTTT
CASSPFTDPNEKLFF
>.|TRBV11-2|TRBJ2-4|.
TGTGCCAGCAGCTCCGGATCCCCGGGTCACATTCAGTACTTC
CASSSGSPGHIQYF
>TRBD1|TRBV30|TRBJ2-3|once
TGTGCCTGGAGTTCAACAGGGGGCACAGATACGCAGTATTTT
CAWSSTGGTDTQYF
>.|TRBV19|TRBJ2-7|.
TGTGCCAGTAGTGCCCGGGACTCAACACAATACGAGCAGTACTTC
CASSARDSTQYEQYF
>.|TRBV6-1|TRBJ2-7|.
TGTGCCAGCGGTACAGGGACGTACTACGAGCAGTACTTC
CASGTGTYYEQYF
>.|TRBV30|TRBJ2-3|.
TGTGCCTGGAGTGTCCGCGGTGATACGCAGTATTTT
CAWSVRGDTQYF
>TRBD2|TRBV2|TRBJ2-3|medium-sized
TGTGCCAGCAAGGGGGGACTAGCTCAATGGACAGATACGCAGTATTTT
CASKGGLAQWTDTQYF
>.|TRBV14|TRBJ2-7|.
TGTGCCAGCAGCTTTACAGTTAATGAGCAGTACTTC
CASSFTVNEQYF
>.|TRBV7-8|TRBJ1-1|.
TGTGCCAGCAGCTCCGGGGGAGGGTGGGTAGGGAACACTGAAGCTTTCTTT
CASSSGGGWVGNTEAFF
>.|TRBV13|TRBJ2-1|.
TGTGCCAGCAGCTTAGAGGGCGGGTTGTTGGAGCAGTTCTTC
CASSLEGGLLEQFF
>TRBD1|TRBV27|TRBJ1-6|.
TGTGCCAGCAGTTTATCGGTGACAGGGTGGTCACCCCTCCACTTT
CASSLSVTGWSPLHF
>.|TRBV7-8|TRBJ2-7|.
TGTGCCAGCAGCTTAGCTAGTCGGAACTTCTACGAGCAGTACTTC
CASSLASRNFYEQYF
>.|TRBV7-2|TRBJ2-7|.
TGTGCCAGCAGCTTAGCTGTCGAGCAGTACTTC
CASSLAVEQYF
>.|TRBV5-6|TRBJ2-7|.
TGTGCCAGCAGCGAGCGCAGGGCCTACGAGCAGTACTTC
CASSERRAYEQYF
>TRBD1|TRBV7-2|TRBJ2-5|.
TGTGCCAGCAGCTTCAGGACAGGGGGGAGAGAGACCCAGTACTTC
CASSFRTGGRETQYF
>.|TRBV9|TRBJ1-1|many
TGTGCCAGCAGCGTCCCAGTAAACACTGAAGCTTTCTTT
CASSVPVNTEAFF
>.|TRBV4-1|TRBJ1-3|.
TGCGCCAGCAGCCAGGACGGAAACACCATATATTTT
CASSQDGNTIYF
>TRBD1|TRBV6-6|TRBJ1-2|.
TGTGCCATCATTGGGACAGGGAAAGACTATGGCTACACCTTC
CAIIGTGKDYGYTF
>.|TRBV21-1|TRBJ1-6|.
TGTGCCAGCAGCAAGGACAGGGGGCTTACACCCCTCCACTTT
CASSKDRGLTPLHF